These 8 T cell receptor beta chains came from one sample sequenced in a study of PD-L1 blockade in urothelial cancer. Clones were sequenced by immunoSEQ multiplex PCR, and TCRdb holds only the in-frame ones, with some missing. There are tens of thousands of clones in the sample; approximately 80% occur only once, and roughly 4.5% lies in the top ten. The source was PBMCs, collected around atezolizumab (anti-PD-L1) treatment. The receptors stem from a man in his 70s with urothelial cancer.

This chain links TRBV28 with TRBJ1-3; D is uncertain. This CDR3 comprises 14 residues. Germline lookup yields CDR1 MDHEN and CDR2 SYDVKM. V dropped 3 bases and J dropped 3 bases, with 9 bases sitting between them. The CDR3 region is CASSFGGSGNTIYF. As DNA, the CDR3 is TGTGCCAGCAGTTTTGGAGGGAGTGGAAACACCATATATTTT.

The gene calls are TRBV30 and TRBJ1-2, with D possibly TRBD1 on 6 matching bases. Trimming took 3 bases from V and 4 from J, leaving 12 bases between them. Germline loops: CDR1 GTSNPN, CDR2 SVGIG (reference sequence). The CDR3 is made up of 13 amino acids. For the CDR3, the DNA is TGTGCCTGGAGATACAGGGAGAGCTATGGCTACACCTTC. This encodes CAWRYRESYGYTF.

The J gene is TRBJ2-7, the V gene TRBV28; 12 bases align to TRBD2. J gave up 6 bases and V 4 bases, and 7 bases lay outside the gene matches. The CDR3 runs to 15 residues. The V gene's germline CDR1 is MDHEN and CDR2 SYDVKM. CDR3 sequence: CASSSRLAGVGEQYF. The CDR3, as DNA: TGTGCCAGCAGTTCGCGACTAGCGGGAGTTGGCGAGCAGTACTTC.

The chain combines TRBV5-1 with TRBJ2-7; 11 nucleotides match TRBD1. V lost 4 bases and J lost 12; bases outside the gene matches: 9. Looked up from germline, CDR1 is SGHRS and CDR2 is YFSETQ. CDR3 length: 13 residues. The CDR3 nucleotides are TGCGCCAGCAGCAATAGGACAGGGGGCGATCCGTACTTC. This encodes CASSNRTGGDPYF. The full variable domain, with the rest looked up from reference TRBV5-1 and TRBJ2-7, is KAGVTQTPRYLIKTRGQQVTLSCSPISGHRSVSWYQQTPGQGLQFLFEYFSETQRNKGNFPGRFSGRQFSNSRSEMNVSTLELGDSALYLCASSNRTGGDPYFGPGTRLTVT.

In its sample, this clone was seen once. The chain is built from TRBV2 and TRBJ2-7; 10 positions match TRBD1. Germline lookup yields CDR1 SNHLY and CDR2 FYNNEI. This CDR3 contains 16 residues. Trimming removed 5 bases from V and 3 bases from J; junction bases left unmatched: 10. The CDR3 loop reads CASSPRRTGGGYEQYF. The CDR3, as DNA: TGTGCCAGCAGTCCCAGGCGGACAGGGGGAGGCTACGAGCAGTACTTC.

The chain is built from TRBV6-5 and TRBJ2-2; the D is unclear. The V gene lost 5 bases and the J gene lost 5 bases, with 15 bases spanning the gap. This CDR3 is built from 15 residues. Germline values: CDR1 MNHEY, CDR2 SVGAGI. As DNA, the CDR3 is TGTGCCAGCAGTCGTTTCTCAGGAAGTACCGGGGAGCTGTTTTTT. This sequence encodes CASSRFSGSTGELFF.

The chain couples TRBV9 to TRBJ2-3; D is perhaps TRBD2 (6 bases). The CDR3 length is 14 residues. CDR1 and CDR2 (germline): SGDLS, YYNGEE. V lost 0 bases, J lost 6 bases, and 11 bases lay in between. CDR3: CASSVDGGVDTQYF. The DNA of the CDR3 is TGTGCCAGCAGCGTAGACGGAGGGGTGGATACGCAGTATTTT.

This chain connects TRBV4-1 to TRBJ2-7, with 13 positions matching TRBD2. Germline assignment: CDR1 MGHRA and CDR2 YSYEKL. The CDR3 has 16 residues. The V and J ends lost 0 bases and 12 bases, in that order; junction bases with no gene match: 11. CDR3 DNA: TGCGCCAGCAGCCAAGATACTAGCGGGAGGGCCACTCAGCTGTACTTC. It yields the protein CASSQDTSGRATQLYF.